This TCR beta chain was documented in a study of blood T cell repertoires in COVID-19. For the study at large: COVID-19 samples collected from the United States, Italy and Spain covered acute and convalescent phases. Sources were T cells, B-cell-depleted T cells, or PBMCs; the material itself was cDNA or gDNA.

The length of the CDR3 is 19 residues. Germline-derived CDR1 and CDR2 are SGHTA and FQGNSA. V shed 1 base and J shed 6 bases, with 25 bases lying between them. Per the study methods: Reference gene primer amplification gave estimated nucleated cell counts. Measured with immunoSEQ multiplex PCR; TCRdb has only the in-frame clones, and not every one. The DNA gave D and trimming, while V, J and clone size come from that table. The sample comprises roughly 140,000 clones, 80% to 90% of which are singletons, and 10% rests with the top ten. The clonotype was recovered from a man in his fifties or sixties with active or convalescent COVID-19. This rearrangement joins TRBV7-2 to TRBJ1-3, with D maybe TRBD1 (5 bases). Source material: peripheral blood. The DNA of the CDR3 is TGTGCCAGCAGCTTAGGGGCAGGGCTTATGGGTTCTCCGGTAAACACCATATATTTT. Translated, it gives CASSLGAGLMGSPVNTIYF. The whole variable domain, filled in from reference TRBV7-2 and TRBJ1-3, reads GAGVSQSPSNKVTEKGKDVELRCDPISGHTALYWYRQSLGQGLEFLIYFQGNSAPDKSGLPSDRFSAERTGGSVSTLTIQRTQQEDSAVYLCASSLGAGLMGSPVNTIYFGEGSWLTVV.